A selection of T cell receptor beta chains follows, all from one sample in a study of beta chain features in type 1 diabetes. The data were produced by immunoSEQ multiplex PCR, yet TCRdb's version contains in-frame clones alone and is incomplete. This table has hundreds of thousands of clones, around 9% appearing once. Sequenced: central memory CD4+ T cells from blood. The receptors were gathered from a man aged 25 to 40 with type 1 diabetes. Both conserved end residues are part of each CDR3. The order of the fields is V gene, J gene, clone size, D gene, CDR3 protein, CDR3 DNA. The D gene is left open where the match is weak. Clone size is shown for a subset of rows, as once, few, many or a class of expanded clone.

V: TRBV27; J: TRBJ1-4; size: NA; D: TRBD1; CDR3: CASSDRDRLNEKLFF; DNA: TGTGCCAGCAGTGACCGGGACAGACTAAATGAAAAACTGTTTTTT
V: TRBV6-5; J: TRBJ1-4; size: NA; D: NA; CDR3: CAIRLRQLFF; DNA: TGTGCCATCAGGCTACGCCAACTGTTTTTT
V: TRBV7-9; J: TRBJ2-3; size: many; D: NA; CDR3: CASSLGGETDTQYF; DNA: TGTGCCAGCAGCTTAGGGGGAGAAACAGATACGCAGTATTTT
V: TRBV27; J: TRBJ2-3; size: NA; D: NA; CDR3: CASSRAADTQYF; DNA: TGTGCCAGCAGCCGGGCCGCAGATACGCAGTATTTT
V: TRBV4-3; J: TRBJ2-4; size: NA; D: NA; CDR3: CASSQALAKNIQYF; DNA: TGCGCCAGCAGCCAAGCTTTAGCCAAAAACATTCAGTACTTC
V: TRBV28; J: TRBJ2-2; size: NA; D: NA; CDR3: CASSALRRQGTQNTGELFF; DNA: TGTGCCAGCAGTGCCTTAAGACGGCAGGGGACACAGAACACCGGGGAGCTGTTTTTT
V: TRBV9; J: TRBJ1-1; size: few; D: NA; CDR3: CASSEGGRMNTEAFF; DNA: TGTGCCAGCAGCGAGGGGGGACGGATGAACACTGAAGCTTTCTTT
V: TRBV30; J: TRBJ1-1; size: NA; D: TRBD1; CDR3: CAWSSGQGGTEAFF; DNA: TGTGCCTGGAGTTCCGGACAGGGGGGCACTGAAGCTTTCTTT
V: TRBV5-6; J: TRBJ2-5; size: few; D: NA; CDR3: CASSLRRGYETQYF; DNA: TGTGCCAGCAGCTTGCGCAGGGGTTACGAGACCCAGTACTTC
V: TRBV28; J: TRBJ2-1; size: NA; D: TRBD1; CDR3: CASSSIRGLGNEQFF; DNA: TGTGCCAGCAGTTCGATCAGGGGGCTTGGGAATGAGCAGTTCTTC
V: TRBV7-9; J: TRBJ1-6; size: few; D: NA; CDR3: CASSLKRESPLHF; DNA: TGTGCCAGCAGCTTAAAGAGGGAGTCACCCCTCCACTTT
V: TRBV6-6; J: TRBJ2-3; size: NA; D: TRBD2; CDR3: CASSYSRGETDTQYF; DNA: TGTGCCAGCAGTTACTCCCGGGGGGAGACAGATACGCAGTATTTT
V: TRBV28; J: TRBJ2-7; size: few; D: TRBD2; CDR3: CASGTKPYEQYF; DNA: TGTGCCAGCGGGACTAAACCCTACGAGCAGTACTTC
V: TRBV7-2; J: TRBJ1-1; size: NA; D: NA; CDR3: CASSFSTVEAFF; DNA: TGTGCCAGCAGCTTTTCCACGGTCGAAGCTTTCTTT
V: TRBV4-1; J: TRBJ2-7; size: few; D: TRBD2; CDR3: CASSQGGGLAGGEQYF; DNA: TGCGCCAGCAGCCAAGGAGGAGGGCTAGCGGGGGGCGAGCAGTACTTC
V: TRBV7-2; J: TRBJ2-7; size: NA; D: NA; CDR3: CASSLGPYSYEQYF; DNA: TGTGCCAGCAGCTTAGGACCGTACTCCTACGAGCAGTACTTC
V: TRBV30; J: TRBJ1-2; size: NA; D: NA; CDR3: CAWKGQEFGYTF; DNA: TGTGCCTGGAAGGGCCAGGAGTTTGGCTACACCTTC
V: TRBV7-2; J: TRBJ2-1; size: few; D: TRBD2; CDR3: CASSSRLAGGGNEQFF; DNA: TGTGCCAGCAGCTCTCGACTAGCGGGGGGCGGAAATGAGCAGTTCTTC